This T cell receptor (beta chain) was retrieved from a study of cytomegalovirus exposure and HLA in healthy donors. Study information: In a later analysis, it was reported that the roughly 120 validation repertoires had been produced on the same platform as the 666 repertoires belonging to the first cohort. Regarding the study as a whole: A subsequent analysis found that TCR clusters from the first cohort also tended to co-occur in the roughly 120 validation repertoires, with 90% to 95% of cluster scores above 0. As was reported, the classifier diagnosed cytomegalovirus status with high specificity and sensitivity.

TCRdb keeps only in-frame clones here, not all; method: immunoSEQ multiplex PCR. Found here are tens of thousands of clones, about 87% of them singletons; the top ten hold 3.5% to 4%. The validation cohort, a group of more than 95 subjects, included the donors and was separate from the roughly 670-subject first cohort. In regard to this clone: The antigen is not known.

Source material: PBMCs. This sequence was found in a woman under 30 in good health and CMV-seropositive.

The CDR3 region has the DNA TGTGCCAGCAGCCCCCAGACTTTCCCGAGCTCCTACGAGCAGTACTTC. Encoded protein: CASSPQTFPSSYEQYF. This sequence joins TRBV7-8 and TRBJ2-7; D gene unclear. V was shortened by 5 bases and J by 0 bases, with 17 bases between the two germline ends. The CDR3 has 16 amino acids. CDR1 SGHVS and CDR2 FQNEAQ come from the germline V gene.